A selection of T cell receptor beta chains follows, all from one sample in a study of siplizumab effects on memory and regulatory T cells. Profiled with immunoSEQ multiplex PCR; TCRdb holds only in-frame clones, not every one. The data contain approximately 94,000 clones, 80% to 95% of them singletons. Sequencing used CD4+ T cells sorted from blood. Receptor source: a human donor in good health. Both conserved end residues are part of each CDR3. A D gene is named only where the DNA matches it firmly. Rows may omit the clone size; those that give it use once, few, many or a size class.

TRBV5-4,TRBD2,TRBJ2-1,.,CASSAGEEPYNEQFF,TGTGCCAGCAGTGCGGGGGAGGAACCCTACAATGAGCAGTTCTTC
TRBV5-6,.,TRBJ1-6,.,CASSLRDYNSPLHF,TGTGCCAGCAGCTTGCGGGACTATAATTCACCCCTCCACTTT
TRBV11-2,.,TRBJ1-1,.,CASSLDFGAGGVYTEAFF,TGTGCCAGCAGCTTAGATTTTGGGGCGGGGGGAGTGTACACTGAAGCTTTCTTT
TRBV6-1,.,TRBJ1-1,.,CASRKDVNTEAFF,TGTGCCAGCAGGAAGGACGTGAACACTGAAGCTTTCTTT
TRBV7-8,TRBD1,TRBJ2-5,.,CASSSPGQFLETQYF,TGTGCCAGCAGCTCGCCGGGACAGTTTTTGGAGACCCAGTACTTC
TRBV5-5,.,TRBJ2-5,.,CASSFGGPQETQYF,TGTGCCAGCAGCTTCGGGGGCCCCCAAGAGACCCAGTACTTC
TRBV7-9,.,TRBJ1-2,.,CASSLQGTTGGYTF,TGTGCCAGCAGCTTACAGGGGACCACTGGGGGCTACACCTTC
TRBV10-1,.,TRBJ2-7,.,CASATWDFYEQYF,TGCGCCAGCGCTACTTGGGATTTCTACGAGCAGTACTTC
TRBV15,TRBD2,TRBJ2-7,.,CATSSSSGGSYEQYF,TGTGCCACCAGCAGTTCGAGCGGGGGGTCCTACGAGCAGTACTTC
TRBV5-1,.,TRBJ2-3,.,CASSSASRGLDTQYF,TGCGCCAGCAGCTCGGCTAGCCGGGGTCTTGATACGCAGTATTTT
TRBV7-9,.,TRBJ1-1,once,CASSWNTEAFF,TGTGCCAGCAGCTGGAACACTGAAGCTTTCTTT
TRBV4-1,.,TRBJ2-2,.,CASSHQSTPGSGTGELFF,TGCGCCAGCAGTCACCAAAGCACCCCAGGGTCGGGCACCGGGGAGCTGTTTTTT
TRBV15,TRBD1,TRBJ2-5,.,CATSREKGFVGQGEETQYF,TGTGCCACCAGCAGAGAAAAAGGGTTTGTGGGACAGGGGGAAGAGACCCAGTACTTC
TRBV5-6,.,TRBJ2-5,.,CASSTLTPRDFQETQYF,TGTGCCAGCAGCACGTTGACACCACGAGACTTTCAAGAGACCCAGTACTTC
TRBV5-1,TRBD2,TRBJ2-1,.,CASSGGLAGKAYNEQFF,TGCGCCAGCAGCGGCGGACTAGCGGGGAAGGCCTACAATGAGCAGTTCTTC
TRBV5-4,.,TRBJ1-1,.,CASSLGQGAEAFF,TGTGCCAGCAGCTTGGGGCAGGGCGCTGAAGCTTTCTTT
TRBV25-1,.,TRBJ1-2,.,CASSGSGQNLPPYGYTF,TGTGCCAGCAGTGGCTCCGGACAGAACCTCCCCCCCTATGGCTACACCTTC
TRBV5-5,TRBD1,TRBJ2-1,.,CASSLGQLYNEQFF,TGTGCCAGCAGCCTGGGACAGCTGTACAATGAGCAGTTCTTC
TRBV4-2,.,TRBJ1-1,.,CASSLNSNTEAFF,TGTGCCAGCAGCTTAAATTCGAACACTGAAGCTTTCTTT
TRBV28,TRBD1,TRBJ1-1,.,CASSPGGWDTEAFF,TGTGCCAGCAGTCCAGGGGGCTGGGACACTGAAGCTTTCTTT
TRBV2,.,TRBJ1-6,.,CASRLIGVSSPLHF,TGTGCCAGCAGGTTGATAGGCGTGAGTTCACCCCTCCACTTT
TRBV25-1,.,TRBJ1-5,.,CASSEGFANQPQHF,TGTGCCAGCAGTGAAGGGTTCGCTAATCAGCCCCAGCATTTT
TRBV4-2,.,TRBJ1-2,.,CASSQDGGYTF,TGTGCCAGCAGCCAGGACGGAGGCTACACCTTC
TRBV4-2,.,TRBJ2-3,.,CASSQEVLARPTDTQYF,TGTGCCAGCAGCCAAGAAGTTCTAGCGAGACCCACAGATACGCAGTATTTT